Listed below are T cell receptor beta chains from one sample, sequenced in a study of blood T cell repertoires in COVID-19. TCRdb keeps only in-frame clones here, not all; method: immunoSEQ multiplex PCR. The data show around 400,000 clones, 80% to 95% seen once. Source material: PBMCs or T cells enriched from blood (not recorded which). These receptor sequences come from a woman in her thirties or forties who had been exposed to COVID-19. Both conserved end residues are part of each CDR3. Fields, in order: J gene, clone size, D gene, V gene, CDR3 protein, CDR3 DNA. The D gene is left open where the match is weak. Clone sizes are given selectively: once, few, many, or a class where the clone is expanded.

TRBJ1-3	once	-	TRBV27	CASSPTYSGNTIYF	TGTGCCAGCAGCCCTACTTACTCTGGAAACACCATATATTTT
TRBJ2-7	-	-	TRBV27	CASSGGYYEQYF	TGTGCCAGCAGTGGGGGGTACTACGAGCAGTACTTC
TRBJ2-5	-	TRBD1	TRBV6-5	CASSYSGQQETQYF	TGTGCCAGCAGTTACTCGGGACAGCAAGAGACCCAGTACTTC
TRBJ1-1	-	TRBD1	TRBV6-5	CASSWDRGSNTEAFF	TGTGCCAGCAGTTGGGACAGGGGGTCGAACACTGAAGCTTTCTTT
TRBJ2-5	-	TRBD1	TRBV15	CATSRDQGQGAQETQYF	TGTGCCACCAGCAGAGATCAGGGACAGGGGGCACAAGAGACCCAGTACTTC
TRBJ1-1	-	TRBD1	TRBV5-3	CARRSDRGAFF	TGTGCCAGAAGAAGTGACAGGGGCGCTTTCTTT
TRBJ2-1	-	TRBD2	TRBV9	CASSVGLADYNEQFF	TGTGCCAGCAGCGTAGGACTAGCGGATTACAATGAGCAGTTCTTC
TRBJ1-1	-	TRBD1	TRBV9	CASSPQGKENTEAFF	TGTGCCAGCAGCCCACAGGGGAAGGAGAACACTGAAGCTTTCTTT
TRBJ1-1	-	-	TRBV6-2/TRBV6-3	CASSYGGGRGTEAFF	TGTGCCAGCAGTTACGGGGGGGGCCGAGGGACTGAAGCTTTCTTT
TRBJ2-4	-	TRBD2	TRBV3-1/TRBV3-2	CASSQDRGLQNIQYF	TGTGCCAGCAGCCAAGATAGGGGACTACAAAACATTCAGTACTTC
TRBJ2-6	once	-	TRBV29-1	CSVEAGANVLTF	TGCAGCGTAGAAGCAGGGGCCAACGTCCTGACTTTC
TRBJ1-2	-	-	TRBV14	CASSQVGVAYGYTF	TGTGCCAGCAGCCAAGTCGGGGTCGCCTATGGCTACACCTTC
TRBJ1-1	-	-	TRBV24-1	CATSDPGRTEAFF	TGTGCCACCAGTGACCCCGGGAGAACTGAAGCTTTCTTT
TRBJ1-1	once	-	TRBV19	CASSVQGTTEAFF	TGTGCCAGTAGTGTACAGGGTACGACTGAAGCTTTCTTT
TRBJ2-1	-	-	TRBV12-3/TRBV12-4	CASGTTGTYAQFF	TGTGCCAGCGGAACGACAGGGACTTATGCGCAGTTCTTC
TRBJ1-3	once	TRBD1	TRBV25-1	CASSDDRATGNTIYF	TGTGCCAGCAGTGACGACAGGGCAACTGGAAACACCATATATTTT
TRBJ1-6	-	TRBD1	TRBV24-1	CATRRQGLLSHNSPLHF	TGTGCCACCCGGAGACAGGGCCTCTTATCGCATAATTCACCCCTCCACTTT
TRBJ1-5	-	-	TRBV2	CASSAGGGNQPQHF	TGTGCCAGCAGTGCGGGGGGAGGTAATCAGCCCCAGCATTTT
TRBJ2-1	-	TRBD2	TRBV7-2	CASSLRGTSGVHEQFF	TGTGCCAGCAGCTTAAGGGGGACTAGCGGGGTACATGAGCAGTTCTTC
TRBJ2-7	-	-	TRBV18	CASSQGIGDEQYF	TGTGCCAGCTCCCAGGGTATAGGGGACGAGCAGTACTTC
TRBJ2-4	-	TRBD1	TRBV5-8	CASSQGTGSLLGIQYF	TGTGCCAGCAGTCAAGGGACAGGGTCTCTGTTGGGCATTCAGTACTTC
TRBJ1-1	-	TRBD1	TRBV5-1	CASSFGTANTEAFF	TGCGCCAGCAGCTTTGGGACAGCTAACACTGAAGCTTTCTTT
TRBJ1-2	once	-	TRBV5-1	CASSLGFGTGSLYGYTF	TGCGCCAGCAGCTTGGGGTTCGGTACAGGGTCCCTCTATGGCTACACCTTC
TRBJ1-1	-	TRBD1	TRBV29-1	CSGDRGHTEAFF	TGCAGCGGAGACAGGGGGCACACTGAAGCTTTCTTT
TRBJ2-1	-	-	TRBV4-3	CASSRVVRNEQFF	TGCGCCAGCAGCCGCGTCGTGAGGAATGAGCAGTTCTTC
TRBJ1-4	-	TRBD1	TRBV18	CASSLDRVRNEKLFF	TGTGCCAGCTCACTCGACAGGGTGCGGAATGAAAAACTGTTTTTT
TRBJ2-5	once	TRBD1	TRBV3-1/TRBV3-2	CASSLSGQGGETQYF	TGTGCCAGCAGCCTGTCGGGACAGGGCGGCGAGACCCAGTACTTC